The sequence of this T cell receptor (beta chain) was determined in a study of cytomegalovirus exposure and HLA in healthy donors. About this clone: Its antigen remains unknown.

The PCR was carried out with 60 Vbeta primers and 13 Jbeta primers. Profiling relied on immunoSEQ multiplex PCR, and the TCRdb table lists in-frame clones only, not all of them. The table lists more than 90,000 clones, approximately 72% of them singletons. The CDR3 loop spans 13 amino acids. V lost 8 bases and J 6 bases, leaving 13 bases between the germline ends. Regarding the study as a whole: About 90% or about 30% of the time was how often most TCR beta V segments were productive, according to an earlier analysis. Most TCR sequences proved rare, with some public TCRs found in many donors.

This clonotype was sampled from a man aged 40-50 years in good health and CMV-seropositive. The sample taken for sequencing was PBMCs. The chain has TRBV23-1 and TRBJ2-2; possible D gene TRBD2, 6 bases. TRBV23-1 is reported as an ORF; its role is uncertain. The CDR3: CASLKRRAGELFF. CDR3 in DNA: TGCGCCAGCCTTAAGCGGAGGGCCGGGGAGCTGTTTTTT.